This T cell receptor (beta chain) derives from a study of blood T cell repertoires in COVID-19. Looking at the study overall: Sample material is recorded as cDNA or gDNA derived from T cells, B-cell-depleted T cells, or PBMCs.

Libraries were prepared by immunoSEQ multiplex PCR; TCRdb keeps only in-frame clonotypes and omits some of them. The sample records approximately 180,000 clones, 80% to 90% being singletons. This clone was detected a few times. V dropped 6 bases and J dropped 2 bases, with 14 bases sitting between them. In germline, CDR1 is LNHDA, CDR2 SQIVND (reference sequence). The CDR3 runs to 14 residues. The material sequenced was peripheral blood. The TCR was taken from a man in his fifties or sixties with acute or convalescent COVID-19. This chain uses TRBV19 with TRBJ2-7, with D possibly being TRBD1 (5 bases). The CDR3 spells CASSETATAYEQYF. The CDR3 DNA reads as TGTGCCAGTAGCGAGACAGCCACGGCCTACGAGCAGTACTTC.